This entry lists 10 T cell receptor beta chains sequenced from one sample in a study of early T cells in non-severe SARS-CoV-2 infection. MiXCR, applied by TCRdb to the 5' RACE reads, yields one record per CDR3 protein. The repertoire consists of some 66,000 distinct CDR3 sequences, with 9.1% occurring once and the leading ten covering roughly 3.2%. The sequencing sample was made of whole blood. These receptors were taken from an adult who was a healthcare worker with PCR-confirmed SARS-CoV-2 infection or an uninfected control (not recorded which).

The V and J genes are TRBV2 and TRBJ2-1; 9 bases fit TRBD1. The CDR3 runs 19 residues. The germline gives CDR1 SNHLY, CDR2 FYNNEI. Germline trimming cut 4 bases from V and 0 bases from J; bases unmatched to any gene: 13. CDR3 nucleotide sequence: TGTGCCAGCAGTGGGCGGGACAGGGACCTTCCAAGCTCCTACAATGAGCAGTTCTTC. This gives the protein CASSGRDRDLPSSYNEQFF.

There are a few counts of this clonotype. J is TRBJ2-1 and V is TRBV7-9; 7 nucleotides align to TRBD1. V lost 5 bases and J lost 4; bases outside the gene matches: 8. Germline-derived CDR1 and CDR2 are SEHNR and FQNEAQ (reference sequence). The CDR3 totals 15 residues. The CDR3 is CASSRSGTVYNEQFF. In nucleotides, the CDR3 is TGTGCCAGCAGCAGATCCGGGACAGTTTACAATGAGCAGTTCTTC.

This clonotype was counted between two and nine times. The chain is built from TRBV7-3 and TRBJ2-3, with D perhaps matching TRBD2 (7 bases). The CDR3 has 14 amino acids. The V gene's germline CDR1 is SGHTA and CDR2 FQGTGA. The germline V and J ends were trimmed by 4 bases and 1 base, with 9 bases remaining between them. CDR3 loop: CASSSGGRTDTQYF. Here the CDR3 DNA reads TGTGCCAGCAGCTCGGGGGGCCGCACAGATACGCAGTATTTT.

V is TRBV2 and J is TRBJ2-4; D unresolved. CDR3 length: 15 residues. Germline CDR1 and CDR2: SNHLY and FYNNEI. Trimming stripped 1 base from V and 9 bases from J, with 16 bases between. The CDR3, as DNA: TGTGCCAGCAGTGAAGAAGGTAGTGGGCCAGGCATTCAGTACTTC. Translated, it gives CASSEEGSGPGIQYF.

This clonotype came up many times. V gene TRBV29-1 combines with J gene TRBJ2-3, with TRBD2 matching over 10 bases. CDR3 length: 17 amino acids. J was trimmed by 4 bases and V by 1 base; bases with no gene match: 11. Looked up from germline, CDR1 is SQVTM and CDR2 is ANQGSEA. The CDR3 sequence: CSVEVAAGGPRADTQYF. CDR3 nucleotide sequence: TGCAGCGTTGAAGTTGCAGCGGGAGGGCCGCGTGCAGATACGCAGTATTTT.

The chain links TRBV5-4 to TRBJ2-7, with TRBD2 as a possible D gene (6 bases). Trimming left V 4 bases short and J 0 bases short, with 14 bases between. From germline, CDR1 is SGHNT and CDR2 YYREEE (reference sequence). There are 15 residues in the CDR3. The CDR3 reads CASSGGLDSSYEQYF. Here the CDR3 DNA reads TGTGCCAGCAGCGGGGGACTGGATAGCTCCTACGAGCAGTACTTC.

CDR3 amino acids: CASSLGWGESPLHF. CDR3 nucleotide sequence: TGTGCCAGCAGTTTAGGTTGGGGGGAGTCACCCCTCCACTTT. The chain employs TRBV12-3 or TRBV12-4 and TRBJ1-6; a possible D gene is TRBD1 (5 bases). Deletions cut 1 base from V and 10 bases from J, with 11 bases between. This CDR3 has 14 amino acids.

This rearrangement joins TRBV20-1 to TRBJ2-3; D uncertain. CDR1 is DFQATT, CDR2 SNEGSKA, per germline (reference sequence). The CDR3 totals 13 residues. The germline V and J ends were trimmed by 3 bases and 3 bases, with 10 bases remaining between them. This CDR3 reads CSARFLSTDTQYF. Written as DNA, the CDR3 is TGCAGTGCTAGGTTCCTAAGTACAGATACGCAGTATTTT.

This clonotype has a count of ten or more. The J gene is TRBJ2-3, the V gene TRBV20-1, with 7 bases identical to TRBD2. Germline values: CDR1 DFQATT, CDR2 SNEGSKA (reference sequence). The CDR3 runs 15 residues. The DNA for the CDR3 is TGCAGCGCCCCGACTTTGCGGGAGATGACAGATACGCAGTATTTT. Translation: CSAPTLREMTDTQYF.

This clonotype occurred many times. V usage is TRBV12-3 or TRBV12-4 and J usage is TRBJ1-6; D is possibly TRBD1 (5 bases). The CDR3 sequence is 14 residues long. V lost 4 bases and J lost 7, with 11 bases in between. Here the CDR3 reads CASSYGGDNSPLHF. CDR3 DNA: TGTGCCAGCAGTTACGGGGGAGACAATTCACCCCTCCACTTT.